The 14 T cell receptor beta chains reported below all come from one sample, sequenced in a study of blood T cell repertoires in COVID-19. Assay used: immunoSEQ multiplex PCR; TCRdb lists only in-frame clones, some missing. The table lists 220,000 or so clones, 70% to 85% of them singletons. The sequencing sample was made of peripheral blood. These receptors originate from a woman older than 75 with acute or convalescent COVID-19.

CDR3 residues: CASSSGASALYEQFF. DNA of the CDR3: TGCGCCAGCAGCTCTGGTGCTAGCGCCCTATATGAGCAGTTCTTC. The V gene is TRBV5-1, the J gene TRBJ2-1, with D possibly being TRBD2 (6 bases). CDR3 length: 15 amino acids. CDR1 and CDR2 (germline): SGHRS, YFSETQ. V lost 3 bases and J lost 8, with 18 bases in between. The whole variable domain, filled in from reference TRBV5-1 and TRBJ2-1, reads KAGVTQTPRYLIKTRGQQVTLSCSPISGHRSVSWYQQTPGQGLQFLFEYFSETQRNKGNFPGRFSGRQFSNSRSEMNVSTLELGDSALYLCASSSGASALYEQFFGPGTRLTVL.

The J gene is TRBJ2-7, the V gene TRBV24-1, with D possibly being TRBD2 (6 bases). The germline CDR1 and CDR2 sequences are KGHDR and SFDVKD. The CDR3 runs to 16 residues. V dropped 1 base and J dropped 4 bases, with 16 bases sitting between them. CDR3 coding DNA: TGTGCCACCAGTGATTTCAAGCGGGCGACTATATACGAGCAGTACTTC. It is translated as CATSDFKRATIYEQYF.

The chain is built from TRBV3-1 (or the pseudogene TRBV3-2) and TRBJ2-2; TRBD2 agrees at 7 bases. Germline V gene sequence: CDR1 LGHDT, CDR2 YNNKEL (reference sequence). V gave up 1 base and J gave up 6 bases; unmatched junction bases: 8. The CDR3 is 16 residues long. The chain's CDR3 is CASSQVSGRAAGELFF. The CDR3 DNA sequence: TGTGCCAGCAGCCAAGTGTCGGGGAGGGCGGCCGGGGAGCTGTTTTTT.

In its sample, this clone was seen once. The rearrangement joins TRBV4-2 to TRBJ2-1; TRBD2 matches at 8 bases. This CDR3 is 16 amino acids long. Unmatched junction bases numbered 2, after V lost 1 base and J lost 0 bases. Germline V gene data show CDR1 as LGHNA and CDR2 as YNFKEQ. Here the CDR3 reads CASSQAGTSSYNEQFF. DNA for the CDR3: TGTGCCAGCAGCCAAGCCGGGACTAGCTCCTACAATGAGCAGTTCTTC.

J is TRBJ2-4 and V is TRBV19; 15 nucleotides match TRBD2. The germline CDR1 and CDR2 sequences are LNHDA and SQIVND (reference sequence). The CDR3 contains 19 residues. V dropped 2 bases and J dropped 1; count of bases not matched to a gene: 6. Here the CDR3 reads CASSIMGLAGGSAKNIQYF. CDR3 nucleotide sequence: TGTGCCAGTAGTATAATGGGACTAGCGGGAGGATCGGCCAAAAACATTCAGTACTTC. Full variable domain (remainder filled in from reference TRBV19 and TRBJ2-4): DGGITQSPKYLFRKEGQNVTLSCEQNLNHDAMYWYRQDPGQGLRLIYYSQIVNDFQKGDIAEGYSVSREKKESFPLTVTSAQKNPTAFYLCASSIMGLAGGSAKNIQYFGAGTRLSVL.

The rearrangement uses TRBV12-3 or TRBV12-4 and TRBJ1-1; TRBD1 agrees at 9 bases. The CDR3 has 13 residues. Germline trimming cut 6 bases from V and 3 bases from J; bases unmatched to any gene: 2. The CDR3 sequence: CASSGQGHTEAFF. The CDR3 coding sequence is TGTGCCAGCAGCGGACAGGGGCACACTGAAGCTTTCTTT.

The CDR3 DNA follows: TGTGCCAGCAGCTTAGACGGGGGCAATCAGCCCCAGCATTTT. This sequence encodes CASSLDGGNQPQHF. The chain is built from TRBV11-1 and TRBJ1-5; D remains unclear. The V end lost 1 base, the J end lost 2 bases, and 6 bases lay between the germline ends. The germline gives CDR1 SGHAT, CDR2 FQDESV (reference sequence). The CDR3 has 14 amino acids.

As DNA, the CDR3 is TGTGCCAGCAGCCAAGTCTATGTTGGGGCTAGCGAACAAGAGACCCAGTACTTC. It is translated as CASSQVYVGASEQETQYF. The J gene is TRBJ2-5, the V gene TRBV4-2, with TRBD2 as a possible D gene (6 bases). Germline V gene lookup returns CDR1 LGHNA and CDR2 YNFKEQ. V was trimmed by 1 base and J by 2 bases, leaving 20 bases between them. CDR3 length: 18 residues.

A word on this clone: Relative to the germline gene, one junction end is altered; a read error may explain this. The chain couples TRBV7-9 to TRBJ1-2; no reliable D call. Germline CDR1 reads SEHNR; CDR2 reads FQNEAQ (reference sequence). The CDR3 sequence is 14 residues long. The CDR3 DNA reads TGTGCCAGCAGCACACCGTTCCAGAACTACGGCTACACCTTC. Residues: CASSTPFQNYGYTF.

CDR3 residues: CASSPGQRNEKLFF. In DNA form, the CDR3 reads TGTGCCAGCAGTCCTGGACAGAGGAATGAAAAACTGTTTTTT. This chain links TRBV6-5 with TRBJ1-4; D perhaps matches TRBD1 (6 bases). CDR1 and CDR2 from the germline V gene are MNHEY and SVGAGI. The V end lost 5 bases, the J end lost 5 bases, and 12 bases lay between the germline ends. The CDR3 loop spans 14 amino acids.

The chain combines TRBV6-2 or TRBV6-3 with TRBJ2-3; a weak D match, TRBD2 (5 bases). V lost 2 bases and J lost 1, with 13 bases in between. CDR1 MNHEY and CDR2 SVGEGT come from the germline V gene. The CDR3 is 16 residues long. CDR3 loop: CASSYLWKRGTDTQYF. In DNA form, the CDR3 reads TGTGCCAGCAGTTACCTCTGGAAGAGGGGCACAGATACGCAGTATTTT.

This chain connects TRBV19 to TRBJ2-7; 7 bases are a match to TRBD2. This CDR3 has 14 amino acids. V was pared by 1 base and J by 5 bases, with 5 bases of the junction left unmatched. From germline, CDR1 is LNHDA and CDR2 SQIVND (reference sequence). The CDR3 sequence is CASSIGGSLHEQYF. As DNA, the CDR3 is TGTGCCAGTAGTATAGGCGGGAGCCTCCACGAGCAGTACTTC.

The chain carries TRBV20-1 and TRBJ2-3, with D unclear. The germline V gene has CDR1 DFQATT and CDR2 SNEGSKA (reference sequence). The CDR3 contains 11 residues. Trimming stripped 1 base from V and 6 bases from J, with 5 bases between. CDR3 sequence reads: CSARAGDTQYF. CDR3 in DNA: TGCAGTGCTAGAGCCGGGGATACGCAGTATTTT.

The rearrangement links TRBV27 to TRBJ1-5, with D possibly TRBD1 on 5 matching bases. This CDR3 contains 15 residues. Looked up from germline, CDR1 is MNHEY and CDR2 is SMNVEV (reference sequence). The germline V and J ends were trimmed by 7 bases and 3 bases, with 16 bases remaining between them. CDR3 nucleotides: TGTGCCAGCAAAGTCGGACAAAGCTTCAATCAGCCCCAGCATTTT. Protein: CASKVGQSFNQPQHF.